What follows describes a single T cell receptor (beta chain). Its antigen remains unknown. This CDR3 spans 16 amino acids. Germline V CDR1 and CDR2: MDHEN, SYDVKM. V shed 6 bases, J shed 4 bases, and the junction held 12 bases outside the gene matches. This specimen belongs to a study of identical twins. Findings of the study overall: When twins shared out-of-frame alpha sequences, those sequences had excess low generation probability.

One entry per CDR3 protein results from TCRdb running MiXCR on the 5' RACE reads. The table has around 250,000 distinct CDR3 sequences, about 12% seen once. This sample also belongs to another study, concerning yellow fever vaccine responses in identical twins.

The sequence derives from a woman between 18 and 29 years old in good health. Sequenced material: memory (CD45RO+) T cells sorted from blood. V usage is TRBV28 and J usage is TRBJ2-3; 8 bases fit TRBD1. The CDR3: CASSGADRGWADTQYF. CDR3 nucleotide sequence: TGTGCCAGCAGCGGGGCTGACAGGGGCTGGGCAGATACGCAGTATTTT.